This T cell receptor (beta chain) was captured by sequencing in a study of T cells in Graves' hyperthyroidism and ophthalmopathy. Amplification yielded TCR beta CDR3 regions, with RNA transcripts as the source. When the TCR CDR3 underwent first-round RT-PCR, the HTBI primer set was used. Using its own MiXCR run on the multiplex PCR reads, TCRdb lists one record per CDR3 protein. The sample has more than 550,000 distinct CDR3 sequences; 15% to 20% are singletons. On this clonotype: Its specificity is not known.

Study-wide points: Patients with ophthalmopathy were separated from those with stable hyperthyroidism by a 13 V-J model. The model's output predicted ophthalmopathy at a median of roughly 6 months prior to onset. Most thyroid clonotypes expanded above 0.001 appeared in blood too.

Germline values: CDR1 MDHEN, CDR2 SYDVKM. With 3 bases clipped from V and 5 bases from J, the junction kept 7 bases outside the gene matches. This CDR3 spans 14 amino acids. V usage is TRBV28 and J usage is TRBJ2-7, with 7 bases fitting TRBD1. The sequenced sample consisted of blood. This receptor was obtained from a man aged 45-60 years with Graves' hyperthyroidism. The CDR3 region has the DNA TGTGCCAGCAGTTTTGGGTCCAGGGGGAACGAGCAGTACTTC. Its translation is CASSFGSRGNEQYF.